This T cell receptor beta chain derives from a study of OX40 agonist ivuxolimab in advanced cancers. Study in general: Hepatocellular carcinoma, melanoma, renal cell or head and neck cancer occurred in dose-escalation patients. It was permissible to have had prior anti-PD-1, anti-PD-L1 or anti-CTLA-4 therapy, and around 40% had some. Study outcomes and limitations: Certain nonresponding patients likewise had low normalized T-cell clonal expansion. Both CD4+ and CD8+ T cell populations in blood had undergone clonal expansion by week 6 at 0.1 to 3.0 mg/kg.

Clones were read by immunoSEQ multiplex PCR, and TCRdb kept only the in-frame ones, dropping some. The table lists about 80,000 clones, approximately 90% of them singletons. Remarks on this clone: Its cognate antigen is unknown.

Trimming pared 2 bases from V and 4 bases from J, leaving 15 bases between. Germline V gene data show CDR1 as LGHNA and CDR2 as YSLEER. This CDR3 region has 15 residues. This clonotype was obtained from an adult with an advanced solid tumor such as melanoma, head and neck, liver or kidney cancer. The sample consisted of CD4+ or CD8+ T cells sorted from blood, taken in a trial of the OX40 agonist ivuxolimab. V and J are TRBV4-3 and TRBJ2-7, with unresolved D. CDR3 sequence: CASSQTQKEGYEQYF. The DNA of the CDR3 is TGCGCCAGCAGCCAAACCCAAAAGGAAGGATACGAGCAGTACTTC.